These T cell receptor beta chains were read from a single sample in a study of cytomegalovirus exposure and HLA in healthy donors. Profiling relied on immunoSEQ multiplex PCR, and the TCRdb table lists in-frame clones only, not all of them. This table holds fewer than 90,000 clones, roughly 80% found once. The sample comprised PBMCs. These receptors came from a young man in good health and CMV-seropositive. Both conserved end residues are part of each CDR3. The D gene is left open where the match is weak. The size field is filled for only some rows; it gives once, few, many or a size class.

V	size	D	J	CDR3	DNA
TRBV28	few	.	TRBJ1-1	CASSRTGGTLEAFF	TGTGCCAGCAGCCGCACTGGAGGGACTTTGGAAGCTTTCTTT
TRBV6-4	few	.	TRBJ2-3	CASAPGEHTDTQYF	TGTGCCAGCGCCCCGGGGGAACACACAGATACGCAGTATTTT
TRBV7-9	.	.	TRBJ1-3	CSSSLPSPGSSGNTIYF	TGTTCCAGCAGCTTACCTTCTCCTGGGAGCTCTGGAAACACCATATATTTT
TRBV9	.	TRBD2	TRBJ2-5	CASSDTSGQEAQYF	TGTGCCAGCAGCGATACTAGCGGCCAAGAGGCCCAGTACTTC
TRBV19	.	.	TRBJ1-2	CASNSLPVYGYTF	TGTGCCAGCAACAGTCTTCCCGTCTATGGCTACACCTTC
TRBV7-3	.	TRBD2	TRBJ2-2	CASSHMGLAGGVSGTGELFF	TGTGCCAGCAGCCATATGGGACTAGCGGGGGGCGTAAGTGGCACCGGGGAGCTGTTTTTT
TRBV15	.	TRBD2	TRBJ2-3	CATSRVSGGAYGTDTQYF	TGTGCCACCAGCAGAGTTAGCGGGGGGGCGTATGGCACAGATACGCAGTATTTT
TRBV19	.	.	TRBJ2-2	CASIGVRGFGELFF	TGTGCCAGTATTGGGGTCAGGGGTTTCGGGGAGCTGTTTTTT
TRBV27	.	.	TRBJ1-2	CASSFSDRTYGYTF	TGTGCCAGCAGTTTTTCCGACAGAACTTATGGCTACACCTTC
TRBV11-2	.	.	TRBJ2-3	CASSLVRGDTQYF	TGTGCCAGCAGCTTAGTTAGGGGAGATACGCAGTATTTT
TRBV2	.	.	TRBJ2-5	CASSDLISPAVETQYF	TGTGCCAGCAGTGATTTAATTTCACCGGCGGTCGAGACCCAGTACTTC
TRBV9	.	TRBD2	TRBJ2-7	CASSASGTTEYEQYF	TGTGCCAGCAGCGCCTCCGGGACTACCGAGTACGAGCAGTACTTC
TRBV9	.	TRBD1	TRBJ2-7	CASSVADRADEQYF	TGTGCCAGCAGCGTAGCAGACAGGGCCGACGAGCAGTACTTC
TRBV2	.	TRBD2	TRBJ2-1	CARAGLPSNYNEQFF	TGTGCCAGGGCGGGACTACCGAGTAACTACAATGAGCAGTTCTTC
TRBV7-9	few	.	TRBJ1-1	CASSLGAGNTEAFF	TGTGCCAGCAGCTTAGGGGCAGGGAACACTGAAGCTTTCTTT
TRBV27	.	TRBD1	TRBJ2-7	CASSSTGTGGYEQYF	TGTGCCAGCAGTTCTACCGGGACAGGGGGCTACGAGCAGTACTTC
TRBV19	.	.	TRBJ2-1	CASSLSGGHNEQFF	TGTGCCAGTAGTCTATCCGGGGGGCACAATGAGCAGTTCTTC
TRBV11-3	.	.	TRBJ2-1	CASSPEGGGIDEQFF	TGTGCCAGCAGCCCTGAAGGAGGGGGCATCGATGAGCAGTTCTTC
TRBV4-2	.	.	TRBJ2-7	CASSEGLAYEQYF	TGTGCCAGCAGCGAAGGGCTTGCCTACGAGCAGTACTTC
TRBV7-9	.	TRBD2	TRBJ2-5	CASSPGGEMGTQYF	TGTGCCAGCAGCCCGGGGGGGGAAATGGGGACCCAGTACTTC
TRBV7-2	.	.	TRBJ1-3	CASSHNPPAGYSGNTIYF	TGTGCCAGCAGCCACAACCCCCCCGCAGGGTACTCTGGAAACACCATATATTTT
TRBV6-5	.	TRBD1	TRBJ2-1	CASSSSRGQYEQFF	TGTGCCAGCAGTTCATCCAGGGGGCAATATGAGCAGTTCTTC
TRBV7-8	.	.	TRBJ1-1	CASSPYYLNTEAFF	TGTGCCAGCAGCCCCTATTACTTGAACACTGAAGCTTTCTTT
TRBV4-1	.	.	TRBJ1-1	CASSHSRDSGGTEAFF	TGCGCCAGCAGCCATTCCCGCGACAGCGGGGGCACTGAAGCTTTCTTT
TRBV4-2	.	.	TRBJ2-1	CASSQDQSGSSYNEQFF	TGTGCCAGCAGCCAAGATCAGAGCGGCTCATCCTACAATGAGCAGTTCTTC
TRBV4-1	.	TRBD2	TRBJ2-2	CASSPGLAGGLNTGELFF	TGCGCCAGCAGCCCGGGACTAGCGGGGGGGCTGAACACCGGGGAGCTGTTTTTT
TRBV5-4	once	TRBD1	TRBJ1-2	CASSPTGAGYSYTF	TGTGCCAGCAGCCCGACAGGGGCTGGCTATAGCTACACCTTC
TRBV28	.	.	TRBJ1-2	CASSPGGVEYGYTF	TGTGCCAGCAGTCCCGGGGGAGTCGAGTATGGCTACACCTTC
TRBV19	.	.	TRBJ2-7	CASSIGGSTGAYEQYF	TGTGCCAGTAGTATAGGCGGATCGACAGGAGCCTACGAGCAGTACTTC
TRBV2	.	.	TRBJ2-3	CASRPPGHSTDTQYF	TGTGCCAGCAGACCGCCGGGACATAGCACAGATACGCAGTATTTT
TRBV27	.	.	TRBJ2-7	CASSRPGQNYEQYF	TGTGCCAGCAGTCGACCGGGACAAAACTACGAGCAGTACTTC